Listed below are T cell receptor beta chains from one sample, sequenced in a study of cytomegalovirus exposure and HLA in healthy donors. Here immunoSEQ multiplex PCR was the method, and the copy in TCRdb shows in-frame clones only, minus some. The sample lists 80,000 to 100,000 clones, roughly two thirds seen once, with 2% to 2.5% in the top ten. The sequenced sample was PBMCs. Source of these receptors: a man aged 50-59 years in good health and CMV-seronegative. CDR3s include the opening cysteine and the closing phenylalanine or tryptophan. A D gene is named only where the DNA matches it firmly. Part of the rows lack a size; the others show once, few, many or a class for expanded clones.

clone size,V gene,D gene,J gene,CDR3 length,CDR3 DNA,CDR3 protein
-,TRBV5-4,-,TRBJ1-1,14,TGTGCCAGCAGCTTGGCTCGTGCGGAGACTGAAGCTTTCTTT,CASSLARAETEAFF
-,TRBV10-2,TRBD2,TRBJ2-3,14,TGCGCCAGCAAGGAGGGAGGGCCCGCAGATACGCAGTATTTT,CASKEGGPADTQYF
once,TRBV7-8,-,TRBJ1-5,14,TGTGCCAGCAGCTTAGAGGGGTCATTTGGGCCCCAGCATTTT,CASSLEGSFGPQHF
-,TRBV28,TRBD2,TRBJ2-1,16,TGTGCCAGCAGTTTCATGACTAGCGGGGGGGTTCGCGAGCAGTTCTTC,CASSFMTSGGVREQFF
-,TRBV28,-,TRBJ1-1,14,TGTGCCAGCAGTTTAATGCAGGGGAACACTGAAGCTTTCTTT,CASSLMQGNTEAFF
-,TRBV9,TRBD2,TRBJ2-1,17,TGTGCCAGCAGCGTAGCGCGACTAGCGGGAGTCTCCAATGAGCAGTTCTTC,CASSVARLAGVSNEQFF
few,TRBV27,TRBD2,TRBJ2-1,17,TGTGCCAGCAGTTTAATTGGGAGCGGGAGTGGCTTTTATGAGCAGTTCTTC,CASSLIGSGSGFYEQFF
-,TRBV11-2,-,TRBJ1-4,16,TGTGCCAGCAGCCCAAGTTCGGGTGCAACTAATGAAAAACTGTTTTTT,CASSPSSGATNEKLFF
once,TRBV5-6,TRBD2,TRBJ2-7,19,TGTGCCAGCAGCTTGTTTGGCGGGGGGGCCCAATCGGATAACTACGAGCAGTACTTC,CASSLFGGGAQSDNYEQYF
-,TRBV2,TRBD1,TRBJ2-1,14,TGTGCCAGCAGAAGGACAGGGAGCTACAATGAGCAGTTCTTC,CASRRTGSYNEQFF
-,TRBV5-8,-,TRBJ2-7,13,TGTGCCAGCAGCTACACAGGGTTCCACGAGCAGTACTTC,CASSYTGFHEQYF
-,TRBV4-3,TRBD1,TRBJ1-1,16,TGCGCCAGCAGCCCACAAACAGGGGGATCGAACACTGAAGCTTTCTTT,CASSPQTGGSNTEAFF
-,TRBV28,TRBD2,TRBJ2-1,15,TGTGCCAGCACGACTAGCGGGAGGGCCATCAATGAGCAGTTCTTC,CASTTSGRAINEQFF
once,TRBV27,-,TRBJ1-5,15,TGTGCCAGCAGTTTACAAACAGGAGACAATCAGCCCCAGCATTTT,CASSLQTGDNQPQHF
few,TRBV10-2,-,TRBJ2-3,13,TGCGCCAGCAGTGTGGGACATACAGATACGCAGTATTTT,CASSVGHTDTQYF
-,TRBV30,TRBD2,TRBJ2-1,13,TGTGCCTGGAGTGCTAGGGCTAGCGGTGAGCAGTTCTTC,CAWSARASGEQFF
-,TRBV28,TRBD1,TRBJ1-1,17,TGTGCCAGCAGTGCGGCGGGACAGCCCGCTGTGAACACTGAAGCTTTCTTT,CASSAAGQPAVNTEAFF
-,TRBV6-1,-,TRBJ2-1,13,TGTGCCAGCACGATTAGCTCCTACAATGAGCAGTTCTTC,CASTISSYNEQFF
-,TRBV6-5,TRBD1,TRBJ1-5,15,TGTGCCAGCAGTTACGGACAGGGGAGGGATCAGCCCCAGCATTTT,CASSYGQGRDQPQHF
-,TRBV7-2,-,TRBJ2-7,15,TGTGCCAGCAGCCGACTCGAAACTACGTCCTACGAGCAGTACTTC,CASSRLETTSYEQYF
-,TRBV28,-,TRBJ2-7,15,TGTGCCAGCAGTGGTATGGGTCAGGGGTCTTACGAGCAGTACTTC,CASSGMGQGSYEQYF
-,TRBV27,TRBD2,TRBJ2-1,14,TGTGCCAGCATCACTAGCGGGGGAGCGGATGAGCAGTTCTTC,CASITSGGADEQFF
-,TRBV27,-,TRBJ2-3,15,TGTGCCAGCAGGACCCGGGGGGCCCCGGTAGATACGCAGTATTTT,CASRTRGAPVDTQYF
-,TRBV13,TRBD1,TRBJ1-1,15,TGTGCCAGCAGCTTAAGGGACAGGGGAGCCCCTGAAGCTTTCTTT,CASSLRDRGAPEAFF
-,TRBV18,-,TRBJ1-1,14,TGTGCCAGCTCAACCACAGGGAGGAACACTGAAGCTTTCTTT,CASSTTGRNTEAFF
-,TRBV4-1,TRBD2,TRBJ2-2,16,TGCGCCAGCAGCCAAATGACTAGCGGGAGTACCGGGGAGCTGTTTTTT,CASSQMTSGSTGELFF
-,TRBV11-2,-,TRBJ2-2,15,TGTGCCAGCAGCTTAGCGCTGGGAGGCACCGGGGAGCTGTTTTTT,CASSLALGGTGELFF
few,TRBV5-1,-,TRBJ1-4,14,TGCGCCAGCAGCTTGCTCTACACTAATGAAAAACTGTTTTTT,CASSLLYTNEKLFF
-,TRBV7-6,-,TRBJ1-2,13,TGTGCCAGCAGCTTAGGGGGAGGCTATGGCTACACCTTC,CASSLGGGYGYTF
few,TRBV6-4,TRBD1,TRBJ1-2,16,TGTGCCAGCAGTGATTTTCCGCTGGACAGGGGCTTCGGCTACACCTTC,CASSDFPLDRGFGYTF
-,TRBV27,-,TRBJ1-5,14,TGTGCCAGCAGAAAAGGGGCCAACAATCAGCCCCAGCATTTT,CASRKGANNQPQHF
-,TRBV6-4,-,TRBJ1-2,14,TGTGCCAGCAGTGACGGGGGGGATGACTATGGCTACACCTTC,CASSDGGDDYGYTF
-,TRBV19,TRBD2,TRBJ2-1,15,TGTGCCAGTAGTAGGCGGGAGGGCCTTAATAATGAGCAGTTCTTC,CASSRREGLNNEQFF
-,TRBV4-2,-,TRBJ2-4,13,TGTGCCAGCAGCCAAGAGATTAGCCCCTGGAAGTACTTC,CASSQEISPWKYF
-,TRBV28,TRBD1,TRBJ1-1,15,TGTGCCAGCAGTGGACCGACAGGGACGAACACTGAAGCTTTCTTT,CASSGPTGTNTEAFF
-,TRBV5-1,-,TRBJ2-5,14,TGCGCCAGCAGCTTGGCCGTAGGGGCCGAGACCCAGTACTTC,CASSLAVGAETQYF
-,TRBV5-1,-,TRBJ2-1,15,TGCGCCAGCAGCTCACAGGGAATTTACTACAATGAGCAGTTCTTC,CASSSQGIYYNEQFF
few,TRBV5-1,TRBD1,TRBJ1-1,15,TGCGCCAGCAGCTATCGGACAGGGGGAAGCGCTGAAGCTTTCTTT,CASSYRTGGSAEAFF
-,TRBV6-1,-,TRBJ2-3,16,TGTGCCAGCAGTGAAGTGGCGGGAACCCACACAGATACGCAGTATTTT,CASSEVAGTHTDTQYF
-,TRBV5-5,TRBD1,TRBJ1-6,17,TGTGCCAGCAGCGTAGGGACAGGGGGCGGGTACGGTTCACCCCTCCACTTT,CASSVGTGGGYGSPLHF
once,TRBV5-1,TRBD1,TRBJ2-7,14,TGCGCCAGCACCCGGACAGGGGGCACCTACGAGCAGTACTTC,CASTRTGGTYEQYF
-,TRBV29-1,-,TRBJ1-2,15,TGCAGCGTGGATCATCAGGGGACCAAAACCTATGGCTACACCTTC,CSVDHQGTKTYGYTF
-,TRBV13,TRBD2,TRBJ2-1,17,TGTGCCAGCAGCTTACCCCCCGGGACTAGCGGTTTGGATGAGCAGTTCTTC,CASSLPPGTSGLDEQFF
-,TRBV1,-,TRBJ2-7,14,TGCACCAGCAGCCAAGGGGCAGATAGCTACGAGCAGTACTTC,CTSSQGADSYEQYF
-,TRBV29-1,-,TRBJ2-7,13,TGCAGCGTTTTTCCCGACAGGCCCAACGAGCAGTACTTC,CSVFPDRPNEQYF
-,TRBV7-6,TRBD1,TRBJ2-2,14,TGTGCCAGCGGGGGGACAGGGAAGACCGGGGAGCTGTTTTTT,CASGGTGKTGELFF
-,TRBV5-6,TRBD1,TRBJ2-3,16,TGTGCCAGCAGAACGACAGGGGGCAAGGGCACAGATACGCAGTATTTT,CASRTTGGKGTDTQYF
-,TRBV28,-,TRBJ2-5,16,TGTGCCACCCGCCCCAACCCCGGTGGCTGGGAGTGGACCCAGTACTTC,CATRPNPGGWEWTQYF